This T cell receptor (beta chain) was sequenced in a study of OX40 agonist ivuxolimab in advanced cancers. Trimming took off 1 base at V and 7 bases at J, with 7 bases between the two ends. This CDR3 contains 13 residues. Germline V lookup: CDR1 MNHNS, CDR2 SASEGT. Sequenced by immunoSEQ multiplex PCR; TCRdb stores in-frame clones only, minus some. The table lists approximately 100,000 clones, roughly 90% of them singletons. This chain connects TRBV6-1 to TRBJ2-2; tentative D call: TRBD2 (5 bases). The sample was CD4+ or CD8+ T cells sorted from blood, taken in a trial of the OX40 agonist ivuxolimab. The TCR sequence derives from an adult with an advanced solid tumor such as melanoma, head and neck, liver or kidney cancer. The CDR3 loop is CASSEGGIGELFF. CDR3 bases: TGTGCCAGCAGTGAAGGAGGGATCGGGGAGCTGTTTTTT.